Sequencing of this TCR beta chain was carried out in a study of cytomegalovirus exposure and HLA in healthy donors. The CDR3 has 14 residues. Germline CDR1 reads SGHRS; CDR2 reads YFSETQ. Deletions cut 2 bases from V and 1 base from J, with 4 bases between. The PCR contained 60 Vbeta and 13 Jbeta primers. TCRdb's copy holds only in-frame clones and misses some; the assay was immunoSEQ multiplex PCR. There are some 65,000 clones in the sample; about 72% occur only once, and about 3% lies in the top ten. The TCR was taken from a girl aged 5 to 17 in good health and CMV-seropositive. The sequenced sample was PBMCs. This chain links TRBV5-1 with TRBJ2-6; D remains unclear. The CDR3 region is CASSFPSGANVLTF. The CDR3 DNA follows: TGCGCCAGCAGCTTTCCATCTGGGGCCAACGTCCTGACTTTC.